This TCR beta chain was recovered during a study of T-cell memory formation after mild COVID-19. Study-level findings and limits: Contracting clones, day 15 to 85, had balanced CD4/CD8, and later expanders favored CD4+.

The V gene end was trimmed by 5 bases and the J gene end by 3 bases; junction bases not matched to a gene: 6. The germline V gene encodes CDR1 ENHRY and CDR2 SYGVKD. The CDR3 length is 14 residues. TCRdb re-derived calls from the 5' RACE reads in MiXCR, one entry per CDR3 protein. The sample holds under 250,000 distinct CDR3 sequences, roughly a tenth seen once. Regarding this clonotype: Its antigen is not known.

The chain joins TRBV10-3 to TRBJ2-5; 7 bases map to TRBD1. The specimen sequenced was PBMCs or a T cell subset sorted from them (not recorded which). This clonotype was sampled from a man aged 18 to 30 who had mild COVID-19 (a few samples of this study predate the infection). Cell type and time point are not known. CDR3 DNA sequence: TGTGCCATCAGTTCAACCGGGACAGAAGAGACCCAGTACTTC. This codes for CAISSTGTEETQYF.